This T cell receptor (beta chain) was sequenced during a study of blood T cell repertoires in COVID-19. V dropped 7 bases and J dropped 4; count of bases not matched to a gene: 3. CDR1 and CDR2 from the germline V gene are SQVTM and ANQGSEA. This CDR3 region has 12 residues. Original data processing: Nucleated cell number was recorded as an estimate derived from reference gene primer amplification. Only in-frame clones appear in the TCRdb table, and some are missing; sequencing was by immunoSEQ multiplex PCR. V, J and clone size derive from that table, while D and trimming were established from the DNA sequence. The sample has about 140,000 clones; approximately 90% are singletons.

This clonotype originated in a human donor with COVID-19, enrolled during active disease. The donor label of this sample is uncertain. This chain links TRBV29-1 with TRBJ2-5; 10 nucleotides match TRBD1. Sample: peripheral blood. CDR3 coding DNA: TGCAGCGGTCGGACAGGGGGAGAGACCCAGTACTTC. This translates into CSGRTGGETQYF.